The clone carrying this T cell receptor (beta chain) has just a few counts. The CDR3 is made up of 14 amino acids. The germline V gene encodes CDR1 MNHNS and CDR2 SASEGT. V shed 7 bases, J shed 5 bases, and the junction held 9 bases outside the gene matches. TCRdb reanalysed the RT-PCR reads using MiXCR and keeps one entry per CDR3 protein. The sample yields about 680,000 distinct CDR3 sequences, around 14% seen once. This sequence originates from a female donor in good health, serving as a healthy control. The chain couples TRBV6-1 to TRBJ2-3, with 7 bases lining up with TRBD2. Sequencing input: memory CD4+ T cells from blood. CDR3 region: CASISAGAGDTQYF. The CDR3 coding sequence is TGTGCCAGCATCTCGGCGGGAGCAGGAGATACGCAGTATTTT.